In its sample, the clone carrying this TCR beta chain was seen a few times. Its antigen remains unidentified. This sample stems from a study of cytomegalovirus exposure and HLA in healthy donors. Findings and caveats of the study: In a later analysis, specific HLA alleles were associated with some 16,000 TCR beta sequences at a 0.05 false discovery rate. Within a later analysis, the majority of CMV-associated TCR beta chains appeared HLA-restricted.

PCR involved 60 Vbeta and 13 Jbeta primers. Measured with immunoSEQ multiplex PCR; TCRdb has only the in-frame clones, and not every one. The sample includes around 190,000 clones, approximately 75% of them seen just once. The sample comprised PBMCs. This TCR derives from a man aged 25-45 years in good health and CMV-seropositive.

The CDR3 here is CASSFPDSADTQYF. CDR3 sequence (DNA): TGTGCCAGCAGCTTTCCGGACTCCGCAGATACGCAGTATTTT. The chain has TRBV5-6 and TRBJ2-3; TRBD2 is a possible D gene (5 bases). Deletions cut 2 bases from V and 4 bases from J, with 11 bases between. Germline V gives CDR1 SGHDT, CDR2 YYEEEE. This CDR3 spans 14 amino acids.